This T cell receptor beta chain derives from a study of human T cells and chemical hapten exposure. Time point indicated: patch test 2, 6 weeks after DPC sensitization. Stated treatment: therapeutic diphenylcyclopropenone sensitization with weekly scalp DPC. Donation of samples came from alopecia patients who were 18 to 70 years old and suitable for DPC. The CDR3 length is 16 residues. Between the trimmed V and J ends, which lost 5 bases and 1 base, there was a span of 18 bases. Germline V CDR1 and CDR2: SGHAT, FQNNGV. One entry per CDR3 protein results from TCRdb running MiXCR on the RACE reads. The sample holds about 40,000 distinct CDR3 sequences, less than 3.5% seen once. This clonotype was recorded at least ten times.

The receptor's source is a man aged 35 to 55 with alopecia areata. Some clones in this sample may be carry-over from other donors' samples. The rearrangement joins TRBV11-2 to TRBJ2-7; D possibly corresponds to TRBD1 (6 bases). The specimen was whole blood, collected in connection with sensitization to the hapten diphenylcyclopropenone (DPC). The CDR3, as DNA: TGTGCCAGCAGCCCGTACAGGGATCTAATTTCCTACGAGCAGTACTTC. This translates into CASSPYRDLISYEQYF. The full variable domain, completed using reference TRBV11-2 and TRBJ2-7, is EAGVAQSPRYKIIEKRQSVAFWCNPISGHATLYWYQQILGQGPKLLIQFQNNGVVDDSQLPKDRFSAERLKGVDSTLKIQPAKLEDSAVYLCASSPYRDLISYEQYFGPGTRLTVT.